This T cell receptor (beta chain) stems from a study of blood T cell repertoires in COVID-19. The V segment lost 6 bases and the J segment 3 bases; nucleotides outside the gene matches: 11. The CDR3 consists of 17 residues. Germline CDR1 and CDR2: ENHRY and SYGVKD. Study processing details: Reference gene primer amplification gave estimated nucleated cell counts. Measured with immunoSEQ multiplex PCR; TCRdb has only the in-frame clones, and not every one. V, J and clone size derive from that table, while D and trimming were established from the DNA sequence. The repertoire holds 300,000 to 450,000 clones, with around 91% as singletons.

The chain recombines TRBV10-3 with TRBJ2-2, with 9 bases fitting TRBD1. The origin of this receptor is a young man who had recovered from COVID-19. The sequencing sample was made of PBMCs or T cells enriched from blood (not recorded which). The CDR3: CAIRPGTGFRDTGELFF. The CDR3 region has the DNA TGTGCCATCAGACCCGGGACAGGGTTTCGTGACACCGGGGAGCTGTTTTTT.